This TCR beta chain originates from a study of shared clonotypes between healthy human individuals. The study, taken as a whole, reports: Between several donors, naive CD4 clonotypes were shared at a level of about 5%. The generation probabilities recorded for non-shared clonotypes fell below those of clonotypes shared by all four donors.

The CDR3 is 12 amino acids. Germline V lookup: CDR1 SGHVS, CDR2 FNYEAQ. Trimming stripped 5 bases from V and 4 bases from J, with 9 bases between. Sequencing used immunoSEQ multiplex PCR; TCRdb keeps in-frame clones, though not all of them. The sample lists some 740,000 clones, more than 85% seen once, with nearly 25% in the top ten. CD8 cells classed as naive were CD45RO-negative and positively selected for CCR7, excluding terminally differentiated effector memory CD45RA+ cells. About this clone: As yet, its antigen is unknown.

The TCR originated in a man aged 25 to 40 in good health. This chain connects TRBV7-6 to TRBJ2-7; D unresolved. Sequenced input: naive CD8+ T cells sorted from blood. The CDR3 nucleotides read TGTGCCAGCAGCGCCGGGCGGTACGAGCAGTACTTC. It encodes CASSAGRYEQYF.